The 23 T cell receptor beta chains given below trace back to one sample, sequenced in a study of regulatory T cells in long-lasting Graves disease (dated by TCRdb to about 2021). Libraries were prepared through multiplex PCR. The sample was run on an Illumina HiSeq 4000. iRepertoire HTBI primers and Arm-PCR amplification of CDR3 regions were used to construct TCR beta libraries. Clones were called with MiXCR by TCRdb after fastp trimmed the public reads at Q25, and only in-frame beta chains were retained. Duplicate CDR3 protein sequences are folded into a single record with the most common DNA and genes. For this sample there are roughly 300,000 distinct CDR3 sequences; less than 20% appear just once. Of the sample, about 29% is held by the ten largest clones. The sample's time point label, in plain terms: persistent/refractory GD, antithyroid drugs over 5 years with positive TRAb. RNA was extracted from PBMCs in TRIzol for both TCR sequencing and RNA sequencing.

The source was peripheral blood mononuclear cells (PBMCs), collected when the disease was refractory, from a patient treated with antithyroid drugs. These receptor sequences come from a female donor with Graves disease.

V gene TRBV2 combines with J gene TRBJ2-1; the match to TRBD2 covers 9 bases. The CDR3 is 15 amino acids. Germline V gives CDR1 SNHLY, CDR2 FYNNEI. Trimming took 5 bases from V and 7 from J; bases not matched to a gene: 9. CDR3 bases: TGTGCCAGCAGTCAATTAGCGGGAGCAGCGAATGAGCAGTTCTTC. This gives the protein CASSQLAGAANEQFF.

There are a few counts of this clonotype. The V gene is TRBV20-1, the J gene TRBJ2-5, with a weak D call TRBD2 (6 bases). Germline values: CDR1 DFQATT, CDR2 SNEGSKA (reference sequence). Trimming cost V 5 bases and J 2 bases, with 18 bases left between them. This CDR3 has 15 amino acids. The CDR3 here is CSARRVGRMQETQYF. CDR3 sequence (DNA): TGCAGTGCTCGCCGCGTAGGGAGGATGCAAGAGACCCAGTACTTC.

This clonotype has at least ten counts. The V gene is TRBV27, the J gene TRBJ2-7, with 7 bases fitting TRBD1. This CDR3 is built from 12 residues. Looked up from germline, CDR1 is MNHEY and CDR2 is SMNVEV (reference sequence). V lost 11 bases to trimming and J lost 0 bases; unmatched junction nucleotides: 4. In DNA form, the CDR3 reads TGTGCCTCCCGGGACAGCTCCTACGAGCAGTACTTC. It is translated as CASRDSSYEQYF.

This clonotype appeared many times. The genes are TRBV12-3 or TRBV12-4 and TRBJ2-1; 12 bases align to TRBD2. V shed 6 bases and J 2 bases; nucleotides not matched to a gene: 2. This CDR3 is 15 amino acids long. Written as DNA, the CDR3 is TGTGCCAGCAGCCGGACTAGCGGGACCTACAATGAGCAGTTCTTC. Translation gives CASSRTSGTYNEQFF.

In this sample, this clonotype turned up many times. The rearrangement links TRBV7-8 to TRBJ1-5, with unresolved D. The V gene lost 0 bases and the J gene lost 0 bases, with 6 bases spanning the gap. This CDR3 has 15 amino acids. Germline V lookup: CDR1 SGHVS, CDR2 FQNEAQ. Here the CDR3 reads CASSLADYSNQPQHF. As DNA, the CDR3 is TGTGCCAGCAGCTTAGCGGACTATAGCAATCAGCCCCAGCATTTT. Based on the CDR3 plus reference TRBV7-8 and TRBJ1-5, the full variable domain is GAGVSQSPRYKVAKRGQDVALRCDPISGHVSLFWYQQALGQGPEFLTYFQNEAQLDKSGLPSDRFFAERPEGSVSTLKIQRTQQEDSAVYLCASSLADYSNQPQHFGDGTRLSIL.

This clonotype showed up just a few times. CDR3: CASSPKVTQETQYF. The DNA of the CDR3 is TGTGCCAGCTCACCAAAGGTAACACAAGAGACCCAGTACTTC. The chain employs TRBV18 and TRBJ2-5, with no clear D. The germline V gene encodes CDR1 KGHSH and CDR2 LQKENI. CDR3 length equals 14 residues. V was trimmed by 2 bases and J by 2 bases, leaving 9 bases between them. Based on the CDR3 plus reference TRBV18 and TRBJ2-5, the full variable domain is NAGVMQNPRHLVRRRGQEARLRCSPMKGHSHVYWYRQLPEEGLKFMVYLQKENIIDESGMPKERFSAEFPKEGPSILRIQQVVRGDSAAYFCASSPKVTQETQYFGPGTRLLVL.

This clonotype has only a few counts. This sequence joins TRBV7-2 and TRBJ1-1; tentatively, D is TRBD1 (6 bases). Germline values: CDR1 SGHTA, CDR2 FQGNSA. The CDR3 runs to 15 residues. V was cut by 0 bases and J by 4 bases, with 12 bases left in between. The CDR3 protein is CASSLAAGASTEAFF. CDR3 sequence (DNA): TGTGCCAGCAGCTTAGCCGCAGGGGCGAGCACTGAAGCTTTCTTT.

The chain is built from TRBV29-1 and TRBJ2-5, with a weak D call TRBD1 (5 bases). V was pared by 3 bases and J by 4 bases, with 15 bases between. This CDR3 is 14 amino acids long. From germline, CDR1 is SQVTM and CDR2 ANQGSEA. The CDR3 coding sequence is TGCAGCGTTGAGGGCAGGGTTAAACGAGAGACCCAGTACTTC. Protein product: CSVEGRVKRETQYF.

The CDR3 is CASSPIQGLQTQYF. CDR3 in DNA: TGTGCCAGCAGCCCAATACAGGGGTTACAGACCCAGTACTTC. V is TRBV7-2 and J is TRBJ2-5; 7 bases match TRBD1. The CDR3 has 14 amino acids. J gave up 6 bases and V 5 bases, and 9 bases lay outside the gene matches. Germline CDR1 SGHTA, CDR2 FQGNSA.

This clonotype turned up a few times. The V gene is TRBV15, the J gene TRBJ1-2; TRBD1 might be the D (6 bases). CDR3 length: 15 amino acids. The V end was cut by 0 bases, the J end by 2 bases, with 10 bases between. CDR1 LNHNV and CDR2 YYDKDF come from the germline V gene (reference sequence). The CDR3 loop is CATSRDHRDNYGYTF. DNA of the CDR3: TGTGCCACCAGCAGAGACCACAGGGACAACTATGGCTACACCTTC. The variable domain in full, with the rest retrieved from reference TRBV15 and TRBJ1-2, is DAMVIQNPRYQVTQFGKPVTLSCSQTLNHNVMYWYQQKSSQAPKLLFHYYDKDFNNEADTPDNFQSRRPNTSFCFLDIRSPGLGDTAMYLCATSRDHRDNYGYTFGSGTRLTVV.

This clonotype was observed at least ten times. The V and J genes are TRBV2 and TRBJ1-1; tentatively, D is TRBD1 (5 bases). V was shortened by 10 bases and J by 2 bases, with 14 bases between the two germline ends. CDR3 length equals 13 residues. Per the germline V gene, CDR1 is SNHLY and CDR2 is FYNNEI. CDR3 loop: CAINGQGNTEAFF. CDR3 in DNA: TGTGCCATAAACGGGCAGGGTAACACTGAAGCTTTCTTT.

This chain links TRBV29-1 with TRBJ2-1, with D perhaps being TRBD1 or TRBD2 (5 bases each). CDR3 length: 13 amino acids. Between the trimmed V and J ends, which lost 6 bases and 1 base, there was a span of 10 bases. The germline gives CDR1 SQVTM, CDR2 ANQGSEA. CDR3 DNA sequence: TGCAGCGTGGGACCCATGTCCTACAATGAGCAGTTCTTC. Translating it yields CSVGPMSYNEQFF.

This clonotype was picked up many times. The rearrangement uses TRBV11-3 and TRBJ1-1, with 8 bases fitting TRBD1. The CDR3 spans 13 residues. V was clipped by 5 bases and J by 3 bases; unmatched bases: 2. CDR1 and CDR2 (germline): SGHNT, YENEEA. For the CDR3, the DNA is TGTGCCAGCAGCCCGGGACAGGACACTGAAGCTTTCTTT. This translates into CASSPGQDTEAFF.

In the case of this clonotype: This clone may be a read error of a much larger clone one base away. V and J are TRBV11-2 and TRBJ1-4, with D possibly being TRBD1 (6 bases). Germline loops: CDR1 SGHAT, CDR2 FQNNGV. CDR3 length: 15 residues. V lost 5 bases to trimming and J lost 8 bases, with 18 bases between them. The CDR3 protein is CASSLSGGAREKLFF. The CDR3 coding sequence is TGTGCCAGCAGCCTTAGTGGGGGCGCTAGGGAAAAACTGTTTTTT.

V is TRBV18 and J is TRBJ2-7, with D unclear. The V end was cut by 1 base, the J end by 3 bases, with 10 bases between. CDR1 is KGHSH, CDR2 LQKENI, per germline. The length of the CDR3 is 14 residues. CDR3 nucleotide sequence: TGTGCCAGCTCACCACAGAGAAAGTACTACGAGCAGTACTTC. Its translation: CASSPQRKYYEQYF. Variable domain in full (rest from reference TRBV18 and TRBJ2-7): NAGVMQNPRHLVRRRGQEARLRCSPMKGHSHVYWYRQLPEEGLKFMVYLQKENIIDESGMPKERFSAEFPKEGPSILRIQQVVRGDSAAYFCASSPQRKYYEQYFGPGTRLTVT.

V is TRBV6-2 or TRBV6-3 and J is TRBJ2-7, with a weak D call TRBD1 (5 bases). Germline CDR1 is MNHEY and CDR2 is SVGEGT. V dropped 0 bases and J dropped 2 bases, with 11 bases sitting between them. This CDR3 comprises 15 residues. This chain's CDR3 is CASSYSPRQTYEQYF. In DNA form, the CDR3 reads TGTGCCAGCAGTTACTCCCCGCGACAGACCTACGAGCAGTACTTC.

This chain links TRBV7-9 with TRBJ1-6, with D uncertain. The CDR3 loop spans 12 amino acids. V was cut by 5 bases and J by 11 bases, with 10 bases left in between. Germline-derived CDR1 and CDR2 are SEHNR and FQNEAQ (reference sequence). The CDR3 loop is CASSARTAPLHF. In DNA form, the CDR3 reads TGTGCCAGCAGCGCCCGGACTGCACCCCTCCACTTT.

The table lists this clonotype with a few counts. The J gene is TRBJ2-2, the V gene TRBV7-9; no clear D. The CDR3 totals 13 residues. The germline V gene encodes CDR1 SEHNR and CDR2 FQNEAQ (reference sequence). V lost 3 bases and J 6 bases, leaving 8 bases between the germline ends. Here the CDR3 reads CASSFYEAGELFF. The CDR3 DNA reads TGTGCCAGCAGCTTTTACGAGGCCGGGGAGCTGTTTTTT.

This clonotype was counted ten times or more. The V gene is TRBV7-9, the J gene TRBJ1-1; the D gene is possibly TRBD1 (6 bases). There are 13 residues in the CDR3. Germline CDR1 is SEHNR and CDR2 is FQNEAQ (reference sequence). Trimming left V 6 bases short and J 3 bases short, with 11 bases between. The CDR3 nucleotides read TGTGCCAGCAGAGCCGGGGGCTACACTGAAGCTTTCTTT. Translating it yields CASRAGGYTEAFF.

The sample holds many counts of this clonotype. The CDR3 DNA follows: TGCAGTGCTCTCGGACATTCCAATCAGCCCCAGCATTTT. Its translation: CSALGHSNQPQHF. This chain links TRBV20-1 with TRBJ1-5, with a possible D match to TRBD1 (5 bases). The CDR3 is 13 residues long. Germline lookup yields CDR1 DFQATT and CDR2 SNEGSKA (reference sequence). V was shortened by 5 bases and J by 3 bases, with 11 bases between the two germline ends.

This clonotype was seen a few times. The CDR3 region is CASSQAGTVQPQHF. The CDR3 bases are TGCGCCAGCAGCCAAGCCGGGACAGTTCAGCCCCAGCATTTT. V usage is TRBV4-1 and J usage is TRBJ1-5; 7 nucleotides line up with TRBD1. There are 14 residues in the CDR3. V trimming: 1 base; J trimming: 6 bases; junction bases outside the gene matches: 3. Germline V gives CDR1 MGHRA, CDR2 YSYEKL.

This clonotype was seen at least ten times. The gene calls are TRBV20-1 and TRBJ2-7; 7 bases are shared with TRBD2. From germline, CDR1 is DFQATT and CDR2 SNEGSKA (reference sequence). V lost 3 bases and J lost 1; bases outside the gene matches: 6. CDR3 length: 14 amino acids. CDR3 loop: CSASWSGDSYEQYF. In DNA, the CDR3 is TGCAGTGCTAGTTGGAGCGGGGATTCCTACGAGCAGTACTTC.

The chain uses TRBV5-1 and TRBJ1-1; D not certain. Germline assignment: CDR1 SGHRS and CDR2 YFSETQ. This CDR3 has 12 residues. V lost 5 bases to trimming and J lost 2 bases, with 7 bases between them. This chain's CDR3 is CASRGGNTEAFF. CDR3 nucleotides: TGCGCCAGCAGAGGAGGCAACACTGAAGCTTTCTTT.